This T cell receptor beta chain was found in a study of T-cell memory formation after mild COVID-19. Study overall: Largely donor-specific TCR clusters were found.

The J segment lost 11 bases and the V segment lost 8 bases, leaving 15 bases of the junction unmatched. Germline CDR1 and CDR2: SQVTM and ANQGSEA. The CDR3 sequence is 14 residues long. As concerns this clonotype: The antigen remains undetermined.

Findings and limits, study-wide: Largely, contracting CD4+ clones fell within CM and EM, and contracting CD8+ clones within EMRA. The pre-infection memory compartment contained some responding clones, suggesting cross-reactive memory joined.

5'RACE with constant-segment primers built TCRalpha and TCRbeta cDNA libraries with UMIs. In TCRdb, the 5' RACE reads were re-called with MiXCR into one record per CDR3 protein. The table includes approximately 290,000 distinct CDR3 sequences, more than 15% detected once. V is TRBV29-1 and J is TRBJ1-5; 10 bases fit TRBD1. Sequences were obtained from PBMCs or a T cell subset sorted from them (not recorded which). The source is a man between 18 and 29 years old who had mild COVID-19 (a few samples of this study predate the infection). Cell type and time point are not known. DNA for the CDR3: TGCAGCATAGGACAGGGGGACAGGGGATTGGCCCAGCATTTT. It encodes CSIGQGDRGLAQHF.